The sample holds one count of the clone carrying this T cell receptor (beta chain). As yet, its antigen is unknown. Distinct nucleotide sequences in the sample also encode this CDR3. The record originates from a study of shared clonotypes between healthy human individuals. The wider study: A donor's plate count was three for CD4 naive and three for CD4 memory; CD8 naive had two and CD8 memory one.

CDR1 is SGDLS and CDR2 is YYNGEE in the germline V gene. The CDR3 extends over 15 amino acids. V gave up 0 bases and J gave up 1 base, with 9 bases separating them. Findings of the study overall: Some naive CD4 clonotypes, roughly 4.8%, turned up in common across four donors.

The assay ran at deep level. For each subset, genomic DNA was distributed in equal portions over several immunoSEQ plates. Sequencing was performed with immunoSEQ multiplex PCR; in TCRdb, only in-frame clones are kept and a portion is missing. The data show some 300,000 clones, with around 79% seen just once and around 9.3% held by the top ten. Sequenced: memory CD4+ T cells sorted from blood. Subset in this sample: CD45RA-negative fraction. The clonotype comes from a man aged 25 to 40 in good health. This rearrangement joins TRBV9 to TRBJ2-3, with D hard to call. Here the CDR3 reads CASSVGSLGTDTQYF. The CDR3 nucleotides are TGTGCCAGCAGCGTAGGGAGTCTGGGCACAGATACGCAGTATTTT.